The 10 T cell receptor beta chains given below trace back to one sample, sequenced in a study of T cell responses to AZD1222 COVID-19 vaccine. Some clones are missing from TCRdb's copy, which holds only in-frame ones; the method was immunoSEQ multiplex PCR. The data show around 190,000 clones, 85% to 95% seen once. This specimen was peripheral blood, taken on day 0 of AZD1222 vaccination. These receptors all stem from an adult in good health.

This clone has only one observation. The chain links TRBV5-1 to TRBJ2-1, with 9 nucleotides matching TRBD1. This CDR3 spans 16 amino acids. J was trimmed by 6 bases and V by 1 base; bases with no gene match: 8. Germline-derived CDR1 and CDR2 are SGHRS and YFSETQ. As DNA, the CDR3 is TGCGCCAGCAGCTTGCTCGGAGACAGGGGGGGCAATGAGCAGTTCTTC. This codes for CASSLLGDRGGNEQFF.

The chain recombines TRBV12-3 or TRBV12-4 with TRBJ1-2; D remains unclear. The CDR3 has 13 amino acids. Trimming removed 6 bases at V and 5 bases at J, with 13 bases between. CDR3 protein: CASSPDGRYGYTF. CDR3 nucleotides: TGTGCCAGCAGCCCAGACGGAAGATATGGCTACACCTTC.

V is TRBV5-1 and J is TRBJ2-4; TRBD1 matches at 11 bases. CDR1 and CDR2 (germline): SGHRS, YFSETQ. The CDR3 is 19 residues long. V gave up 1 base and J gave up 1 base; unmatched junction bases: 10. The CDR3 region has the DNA TGCGCCAGCAGCTTGACCACGGACAGGGGGCCCGTGGCCAAAAACATTCAGTACTTC. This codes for CASSLTTDRGPVAKNIQYF.

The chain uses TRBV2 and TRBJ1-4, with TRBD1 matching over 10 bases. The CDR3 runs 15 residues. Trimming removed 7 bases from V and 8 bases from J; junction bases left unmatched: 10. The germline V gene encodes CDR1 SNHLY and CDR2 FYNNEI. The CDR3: CASIGGQGREEKLFF. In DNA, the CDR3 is TGTGCCAGCATAGGGGGACAGGGGAGAGAGGAAAAACTGTTTTTT.

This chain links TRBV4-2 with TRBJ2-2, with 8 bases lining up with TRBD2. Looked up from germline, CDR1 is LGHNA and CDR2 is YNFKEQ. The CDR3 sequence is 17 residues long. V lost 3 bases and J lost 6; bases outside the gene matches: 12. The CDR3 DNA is TGTGCCAGCAGCCAGCACGTCCAGCGGGGGTATCCCGGGGAGCTGTTTTTT. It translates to CASSQHVQRGYPGELFF.

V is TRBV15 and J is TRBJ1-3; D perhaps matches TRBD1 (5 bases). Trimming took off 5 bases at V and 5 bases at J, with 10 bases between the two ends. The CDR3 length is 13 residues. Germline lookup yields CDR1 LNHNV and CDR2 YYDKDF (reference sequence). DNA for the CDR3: TGTGCCACCAGCCAGGGTTTACGAAACACCATATATTTT. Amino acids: CATSQGLRNTIYF. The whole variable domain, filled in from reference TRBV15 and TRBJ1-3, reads DAMVIQNPRYQVTQFGKPVTLSCSQTLNHNVMYWYQQKSSQAPKLLFHYYDKDFNNEADTPDNFQSRRPNTSFCFLDIRSPGLGDTAMYLCATSQGLRNTIYFGEGSWLTVV.

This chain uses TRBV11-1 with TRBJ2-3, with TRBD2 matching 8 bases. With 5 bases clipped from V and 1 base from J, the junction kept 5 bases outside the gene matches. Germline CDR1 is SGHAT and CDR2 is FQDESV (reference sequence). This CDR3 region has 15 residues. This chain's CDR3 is CASSAGGGRTDTQYF. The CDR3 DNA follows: TGTGCCAGCAGCGCGGGCGGGGGGCGCACAGATACGCAGTATTTT.

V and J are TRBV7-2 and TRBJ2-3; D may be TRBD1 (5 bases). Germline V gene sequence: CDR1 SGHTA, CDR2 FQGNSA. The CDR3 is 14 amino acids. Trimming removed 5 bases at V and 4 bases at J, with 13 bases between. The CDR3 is CASSPQGRADTQYF. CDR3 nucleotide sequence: TGTGCCAGCAGCCCCCAGGGTAGGGCAGATACGCAGTATTTT. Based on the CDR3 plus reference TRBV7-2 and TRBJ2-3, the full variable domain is GAGVSQSPSNKVTEKGKDVELRCDPISGHTALYWYRQSLGQGLEFLIYFQGNSAPDKSGLPSDRFSAERTGGSVSTLTIQRTQQEDSAVYLCASSPQGRADTQYFGPGTRLTVL.

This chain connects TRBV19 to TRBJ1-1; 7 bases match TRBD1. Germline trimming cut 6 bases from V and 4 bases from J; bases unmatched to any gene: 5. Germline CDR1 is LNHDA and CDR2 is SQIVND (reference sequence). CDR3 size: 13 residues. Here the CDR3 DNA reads TGTGCCAGTAGCAAAAACAGGGGCACTGAAGCTTTCTTT. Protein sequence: CASSKNRGTEAFF.

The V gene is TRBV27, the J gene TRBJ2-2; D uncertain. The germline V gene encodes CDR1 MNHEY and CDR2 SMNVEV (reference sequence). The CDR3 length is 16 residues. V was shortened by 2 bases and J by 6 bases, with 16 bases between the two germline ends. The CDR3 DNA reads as TGTGCCAGCAGTTTAAGGTCCCGGCTTGAGGCCGGGGAGCTGTTTTTT. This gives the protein CASSLRSRLEAGELFF.